A single sample is the source of the 8 T cell receptor beta chains below, sequenced in a study of identical twins' blood T cells. MiXCR, run by TCRdb on the 5' RACE reads, gives a single entry per CDR3 protein. The profile shows 350,000 to 400,000 distinct CDR3 sequences, 25% to 35% of them singletons. The sequenced sample consisted of PBMCs. The receptor set was obtained from a woman between 18 and 49 years old in good health.

The chain couples TRBV10-3 to TRBJ2-7, with 7 positions matching TRBD2. V trimming: 7 bases; J trimming: 6 bases; junction bases outside the gene matches: 9. This CDR3 contains 13 residues. The germline V gene has CDR1 ENHRY and CDR2 SYGVKD. This CDR3 reads CAIKGTTLSEQYF. For the CDR3, the DNA is TGTGCCATCAAAGGGACTACCCTAAGCGAGCAGTACTTC.

Concerning this clonotype itself: Given a much more abundant clone one base away, this may be a read error. The chain joins TRBV20-1 to TRBJ1-1; D call uncertain. Germline V gene sequence: CDR1 DFQATT, CDR2 SNEGSKA (reference sequence). The CDR3 loop spans 11 amino acids. Here the CDR3 DNA reads TGCAGTGCTGGAGAACGGGAAGAGGCTTTCTTT. Protein: CSAGEREEAFF.

The table lists this clonotype with a few counts. This rearrangement joins TRBV5-1 to TRBJ1-6, with D possibly being TRBD1 (6 bases). CDR3 length equals 13 residues. Trimming cost V 2 bases and J 15 bases, with 15 bases left between them. Germline values: CDR1 SGHRS, CDR2 YFSETQ. The DNA for the CDR3 is TGCGCCAGCAGCTTTCGGGCGGGGGCGAACCTCCACTTT. As protein: CASSFRAGANLHF.

This clonotype appeared a few times. The chain couples TRBV14 to TRBJ2-5, with D possibly matching TRBD1 (6 bases). V was cut by 0 bases and J by 1 base, with 9 bases left in between. Germline CDR1 reads SGHDN; CDR2 reads FVKESK. The CDR3 has 15 amino acids. This CDR3 reads CASSQDGTFQETQYF. The CDR3 region has the DNA TGTGCCAGCAGCCAAGATGGGACATTCCAAGAGACCCAGTACTTC.

The sample holds a few counts of this clonotype. CDR3 sequence reads: CASSWAGKPQHF. In DNA form, the CDR3 reads TGTGCCAGCAGTTGGGCCGGGAAGCCCCAGCATTTT. This chain connects TRBV6-6 to TRBJ1-5, with no clear D. CDR1 MNHNY and CDR2 SVGAGI come from the germline V gene (reference sequence). The CDR3 covers 12 residues. V was trimmed by 4 bases and J by 8 bases, leaving 9 bases between them.

The CDR3 DNA reads TGTGCCAGCAGCGCCGGTAGTGGGACCCAGTACTTC. The encoded protein is CASSAGSGTQYF. V usage is TRBV7-3 and J usage is TRBJ2-5; no definite D call. Trimming left V 5 bases short and J 7 bases short, with 11 bases between. The germline V gene encodes CDR1 SGHTA and CDR2 FQGTGA. This CDR3 spans 12 amino acids.

This clonotype showed up just a few times. This chain joins TRBV2 and TRBJ1-2, with a tentative D call TRBD1 (5 bases). V was clipped by 8 bases and J by 4 bases, with 23 bases between them. Looked up from germline, CDR1 is SNHLY and CDR2 is FYNNEI. The CDR3 spans 16 residues. Written as DNA, the CDR3 is TGTGCCAGCCTATTGACTTTCGGCGACAGCACCTATGGCTACACCTTC. Translating it yields CASLLTFGDSTYGYTF.

The V gene is TRBV10-3, the J gene TRBJ1-2, with 7 bases that match TRBD1. The trim removed 0 bases at V and 4 bases at J, leaving 5 bases unmatched. The CDR3 length is 15 residues. Germline CDR1 and CDR2: ENHRY and SYGVKD. The CDR3 loop reads CAISESAGTAYGYTF. CDR3 sequence (DNA): TGTGCCATCAGTGAGTCCGCAGGGACAGCCTATGGCTACACCTTC.